The 15 T cell receptor beta chains listed next were all sequenced from one sample in a study of blood T cell repertoires in COVID-19. Profiled with immunoSEQ multiplex PCR; TCRdb holds only in-frame clones, not every one. Of about 260,000 clones listed, approximately 86% were seen once; the top ten hold about 5.2%. The sample was peripheral blood. Source of these receptors: an older woman with COVID-19, enrolled during active disease.

The chain recombines TRBV7-9 with TRBJ1-4, with unresolved D. The germline V and J ends were trimmed by 5 bases and 8 bases, with 12 bases remaining between them. The length of the CDR3 is 13 residues. The germline gives CDR1 SEHNR, CDR2 FQNEAQ (reference sequence). The CDR3 loop is CASSLQRREKLFF. CDR3 nucleotide sequence: TGTGCCAGCAGCCTCCAAAGGCGGGAAAAACTGTTTTTT.

The chain carries TRBV5-1 and TRBJ2-5; 11 bases agree with TRBD2. This CDR3 spans 15 amino acids. Germline-derived CDR1 and CDR2 are SGHRS and YFSETQ. The V gene end was trimmed by 4 bases and the J gene end by 5 bases; junction bases not matched to a gene: 7. The CDR3, as DNA: TGCGCCAGCAGCATTCGTAGCGGGAGGGAGGAGACCCAGTACTTC. Amino acids: CASSIRSGREETQYF.

V gene TRBV6-1 combines with J gene TRBJ2-3; weak D call: TRBD2 (5 bases). Germline assignment: CDR1 MNHNS and CDR2 SASEGT. This CDR3 is built from 17 residues. The germline V and J ends were trimmed by 2 bases and 2 bases, with 17 bases remaining between them. In nucleotides, the CDR3 is TGTGCCAGCAGTGAACCTCGGGGAGCGGCCCCCACAGATACGCAGTATTTT. Protein: CASSEPRGAAPTDTQYF.

This clone was observed a handful of times. This chain joins TRBV6-6 and TRBJ2-7; 7 nucleotides line up with TRBD1. Trimming removed 4 bases from V and 0 bases from J; junction bases left unmatched: 0. CDR1 is MNHNY, CDR2 SVGAGI, per germline (reference sequence). The CDR3 has 13 amino acids. The CDR3 bases are TGTGCCAGCAGTTGGGACAGCTCCTACGAGCAGTACTTC. Translating gives CASSWDSSYEQYF.

The chain is built from TRBV7-8 and TRBJ1-5; D call uncertain. Between the trimmed V and J ends, which lost 2 bases and 2 bases, there was a span of 4 bases. Per germline, CDR1 SGHVS and CDR2 FQNEAQ. There are 13 residues in the CDR3. The CDR3 DNA follows: TGTGCCAGCAGCTTACGCGGCAATCAGCCCCAGCATTTT. This codes for CASSLRGNQPQHF.

V and J are TRBV28 and TRBJ1-2; tentatively, D is TRBD1 (6 bases). In germline, CDR1 is MDHEN, CDR2 SYDVKM. Between the trimmed V and J ends, which lost 2 bases and 4 bases, there was a span of 14 bases. This CDR3 has 15 amino acids. In nucleotides, the CDR3 is TGTGCCAGCAGTTTAGGGAGGGGGATCCCCTATGGCTACACCTTC. Translating gives CASSLGRGIPYGYTF.

V gene TRBV2 combines with J gene TRBJ1-2; possible D gene TRBD1, 5 bases. This CDR3 has 12 residues. The V gene lost 8 bases and the J gene lost 2 bases, with 9 bases spanning the gap. Germline CDR1 reads SNHLY; CDR2 reads FYNNEI. The CDR3 DNA is TGTGCCAGCCTAGGACAAAACTATGGCTACACCTTC. Its protein product is CASLGQNYGYTF.

The J gene is TRBJ1-5, the V gene TRBV6-1, with 8 bases aligning to TRBD1. This CDR3 spans 14 amino acids. V shed 3 bases, J shed 6 bases, and the junction held 4 bases outside the gene matches. CDR1 is MNHNS and CDR2 is SASEGT in the germline V gene. The CDR3 loop reads CASSDKDRVQPQHF. CDR3 coding DNA: TGTGCCAGCAGTGATAAGGACAGGGTTCAGCCCCAGCATTTT.

The chain is built from TRBV27 and TRBJ1-5, with unresolved D. Germline V gene lookup returns CDR1 MNHEY and CDR2 SMNVEV (reference sequence). The CDR3 covers 13 residues. V dropped 1 base and J dropped 4 bases, with 5 bases sitting between them. Written as DNA, the CDR3 is TGTGCCAGCAGTTTATTTCTGAATCAGCCCCAGCATTTT. As protein: CASSLFLNQPQHF.

The CDR3 DNA is TGTGCCTGGAGTGTTGGTGGACAGGGGCTGGGCGAGCAGTACTTC. Translation gives CAWSVGGQGLGEQYF. The rearrangement links TRBV30 to TRBJ2-7; 9 nucleotides align to TRBD1. Trimming cost V 0 bases and J 6 bases; bases outside gene matches: 9. Germline V CDR1 and CDR2: GTSNPN, SVGIG (reference sequence). CDR3 length: 15 amino acids.

The rearrangement uses TRBV10-3 and TRBJ2-7, with D possibly matching TRBD2 (5 bases). V lost 2 bases to trimming and J lost 6 bases, with 11 bases between them. CDR3 length: 13 amino acids. Germline V gene sequence: CDR1 ENHRY, CDR2 SYGVKD. This chain's CDR3 is CAISERTAGEQYF. The CDR3, as DNA: TGTGCCATCAGTGAGAGAACCGCGGGCGAGCAGTACTTC.

The V gene is TRBV13, the J gene TRBJ1-6, with 8 bases lining up with TRBD1. The V gene's germline CDR1 is PRHDT and CDR2 FYEKMQ (reference sequence). Unmatched junction bases numbered 3, after V lost 4 bases and J lost 7 bases. The CDR3 consists of 14 residues. CDR3 sequence (DNA): TGTGCCAGCAGCTCGCGACAGGGGAATTCACCCCTCCACTTT. This sequence encodes CASSSRQGNSPLHF.

CDR3 nucleotides: TGCGCCAGCAGCTTCAGGGCTCCGGACACTGAAGCTTTCTTT. Amino acids: CASSFRAPDTEAFF. The rearrangement uses TRBV5-1 and TRBJ1-1, with a weak D call TRBD1 (5 bases). In germline, CDR1 is SGHRS, CDR2 YFSETQ. Trimming took off 2 bases at V and 3 bases at J, with 11 bases between the two ends. The CDR3 length is 14 residues.

This clone showed up just once. V is TRBV9 and J is TRBJ1-6; TRBD1 agrees at 10 bases. Germline loops: CDR1 SGDLS, CDR2 YYNGEE. V trimming: 0 bases; J trimming: 8 bases; junction bases outside the gene matches: 2. This CDR3 has 15 amino acids. Here the CDR3 reads CASSVAGTGDSPLHF. CDR3 nucleotide sequence: TGTGCCAGCAGCGTAGCCGGGACAGGGGATTCACCCCTCCACTTT.

This chain connects TRBV5-6 to TRBJ1-5; D not resolved. The CDR3 contains 16 residues. The V gene's germline CDR1 is SGHDT and CDR2 YYEEEE. Trimming took off 4 bases at V and 4 bases at J, with 18 bases between the two ends. The CDR3 DNA is TGTGCCAGCAGCCTTGCGGGAGGGAGTTATAATCAGCCCCAGCATTTT. Translating gives CASSLAGGSYNQPQHF.